Here is one T cell receptor beta chain with its context. Its antigen is as yet unknown. This CDR3 spans 17 amino acids. V was clipped by 3 bases and J by 0 bases, with 17 bases between them. This sample was included in a study of post-analysis software for immune sequencing data. Study results and caveats: Compared with controls, patients had more of 4 to 6 TRBV segments, including TRBV5-6, TRBV5-1 and TRBV20-1. Normalized Chao1 diversity in multiple sclerosis patients fell significantly below that of controls.

TCR beta cDNA libraries included unique molecular identifiers. TCRdb reanalysed the PCR reads using MiXCR and keeps one entry per CDR3 protein. The sample has about 160,000 distinct CDR3 sequences, approximately 35% seen once. The chain combines TRBV12-3 or TRBV12-4 with TRBJ2-5, with D possibly called TRBD1 or TRBD2 (7 bases each). The origin of this receptor is a girl aged 5-17 years with multiple sclerosis. The sample here was blood, taken after autologous hematopoietic stem cell transplantation. CDR3 amino acids: CASSFERQGGYQETQYF. The CDR3 DNA reads as TGTGCCAGCAGTTTCGAGCGCCAGGGGGGGTACCAAGAGACCCAGTACTTC.